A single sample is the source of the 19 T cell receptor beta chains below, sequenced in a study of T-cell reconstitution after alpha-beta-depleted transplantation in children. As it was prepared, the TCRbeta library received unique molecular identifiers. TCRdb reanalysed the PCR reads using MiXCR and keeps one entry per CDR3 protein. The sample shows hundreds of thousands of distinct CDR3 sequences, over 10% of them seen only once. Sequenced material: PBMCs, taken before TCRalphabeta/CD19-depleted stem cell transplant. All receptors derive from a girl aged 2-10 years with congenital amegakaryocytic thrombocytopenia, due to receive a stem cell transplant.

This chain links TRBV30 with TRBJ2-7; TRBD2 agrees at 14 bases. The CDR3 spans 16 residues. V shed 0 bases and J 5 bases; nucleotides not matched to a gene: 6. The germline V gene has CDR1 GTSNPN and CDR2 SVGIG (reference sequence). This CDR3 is CAWSVGLAGGKDEQYF. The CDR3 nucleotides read TGTGCCTGGAGTGTAGGACTAGCGGGAGGAAAGGACGAGCAGTACTTC.

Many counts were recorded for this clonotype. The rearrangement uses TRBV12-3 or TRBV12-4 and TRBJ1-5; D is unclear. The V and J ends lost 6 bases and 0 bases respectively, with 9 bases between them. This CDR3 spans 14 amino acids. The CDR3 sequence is CASSRSLSNQPQHF. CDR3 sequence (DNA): TGTGCCAGCAGCCGATCTCTTAGCAATCAGCCCCAGCATTTT.

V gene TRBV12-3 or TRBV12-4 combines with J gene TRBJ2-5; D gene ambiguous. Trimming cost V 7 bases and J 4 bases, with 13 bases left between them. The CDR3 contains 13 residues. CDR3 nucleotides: TGTGCCAGCAAAGACGGCTGGGGAGAGACCCAGTACTTC. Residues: CASKDGWGETQYF.

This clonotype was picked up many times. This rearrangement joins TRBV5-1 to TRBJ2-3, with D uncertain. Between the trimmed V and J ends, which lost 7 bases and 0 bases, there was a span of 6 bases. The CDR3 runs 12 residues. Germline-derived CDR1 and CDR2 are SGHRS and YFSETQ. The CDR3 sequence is CASGWSTDTQYF. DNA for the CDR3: TGCGCCAGCGGTTGGAGCACAGATACGCAGTATTTT.

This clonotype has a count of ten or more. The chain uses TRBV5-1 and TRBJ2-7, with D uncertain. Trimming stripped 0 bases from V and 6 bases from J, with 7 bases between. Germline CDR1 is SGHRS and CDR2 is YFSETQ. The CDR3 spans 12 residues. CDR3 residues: CASSLAIGEQYF. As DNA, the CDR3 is TGCGCCAGCAGCTTGGCGATAGGCGAGCAGTACTTC.

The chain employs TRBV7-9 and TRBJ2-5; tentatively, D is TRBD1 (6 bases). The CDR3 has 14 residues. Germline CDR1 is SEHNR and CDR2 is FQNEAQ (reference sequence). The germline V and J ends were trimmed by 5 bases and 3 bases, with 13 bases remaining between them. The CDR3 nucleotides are TGTGCCAGCAGCCCACAGGGACGTGAAGAGACCCAGTACTTC. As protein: CASSPQGREETQYF.

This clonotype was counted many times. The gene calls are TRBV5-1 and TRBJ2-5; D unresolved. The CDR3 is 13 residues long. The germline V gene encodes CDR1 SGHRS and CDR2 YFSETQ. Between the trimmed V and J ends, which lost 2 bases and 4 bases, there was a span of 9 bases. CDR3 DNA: TGCGCCAGCAGCTTCGACGAGGTAGAGACCCAGTACTTC. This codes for CASSFDEVETQYF. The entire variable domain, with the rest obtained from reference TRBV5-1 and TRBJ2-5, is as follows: KAGVTQTPRYLIKTRGQQVTLSCSPISGHRSVSWYQQTPGQGLQFLFEYFSETQRNKGNFPGRFSGRQFSNSRSEMNVSTLELGDSALYLCASSFDEVETQYFGPGTRLLVL.

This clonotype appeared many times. The CDR3 sequence: CSARRNWAEETQYF. DNA for the CDR3: TGCAGTGCTAGAAGAAATTGGGCCGAAGAGACCCAGTACTTC. The genes are TRBV20-1 and TRBJ2-5; D unclear. This CDR3 contains 14 residues. Germline loops: CDR1 DFQATT, CDR2 SNEGSKA (reference sequence). The ends were cut back, 2 bases at V and 3 bases at J, with 13 bases in the middle.

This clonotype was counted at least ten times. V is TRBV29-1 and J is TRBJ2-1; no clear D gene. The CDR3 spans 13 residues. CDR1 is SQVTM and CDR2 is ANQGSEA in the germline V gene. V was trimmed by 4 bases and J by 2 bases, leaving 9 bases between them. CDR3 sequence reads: CSVVWRTYNEQFF. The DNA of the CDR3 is TGCAGCGTTGTCTGGCGGACCTACAATGAGCAGTTCTTC.

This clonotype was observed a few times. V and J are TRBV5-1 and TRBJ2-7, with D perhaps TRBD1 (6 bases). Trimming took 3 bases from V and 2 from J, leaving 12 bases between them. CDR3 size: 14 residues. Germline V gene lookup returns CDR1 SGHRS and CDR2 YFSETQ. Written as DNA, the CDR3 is TGCGCCAGCAGCTCGGCGGACAGCCCCTACGAGCAGTACTTC. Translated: CASSSADSPYEQYF. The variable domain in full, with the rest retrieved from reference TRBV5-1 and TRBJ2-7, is KAGVTQTPRYLIKTRGQQVTLSCSPISGHRSVSWYQQTPGQGLQFLFEYFSETQRNKGNFPGRFSGRQFSNSRSEMNVSTLELGDSALYLCASSSADSPYEQYFGPGTRLTVT.

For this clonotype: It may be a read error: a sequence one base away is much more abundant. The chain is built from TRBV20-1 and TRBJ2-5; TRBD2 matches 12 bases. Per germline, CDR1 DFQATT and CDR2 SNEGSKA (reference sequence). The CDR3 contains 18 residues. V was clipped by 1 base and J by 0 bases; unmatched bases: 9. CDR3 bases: TGCAGTGCTAGAGCCCCTAGCGGGAGGGTATGGTACCAAGAGACCCAGTACTTC. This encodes CSARAPSGRVWYQETQYF.

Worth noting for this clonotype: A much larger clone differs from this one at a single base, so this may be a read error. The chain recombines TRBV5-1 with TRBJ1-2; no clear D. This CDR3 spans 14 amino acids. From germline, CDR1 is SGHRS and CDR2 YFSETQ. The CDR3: CASSLRTENYGDTF. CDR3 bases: TGCGCCAGCAGCCTAAGGACGGAGAACTATGGCGACACCTTC.

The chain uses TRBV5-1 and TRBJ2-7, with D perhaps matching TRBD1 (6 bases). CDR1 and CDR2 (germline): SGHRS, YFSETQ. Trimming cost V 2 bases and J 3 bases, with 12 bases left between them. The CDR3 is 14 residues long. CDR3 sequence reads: CASSLSGTRYEQYF. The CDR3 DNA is TGCGCCAGCAGCTTATCCGGGACACGCTACGAGCAGTACTTC.

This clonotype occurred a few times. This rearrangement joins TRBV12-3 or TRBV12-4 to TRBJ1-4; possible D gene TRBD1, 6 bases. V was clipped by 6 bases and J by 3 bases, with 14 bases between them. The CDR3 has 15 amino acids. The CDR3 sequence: CASSLTGFANEKLFF. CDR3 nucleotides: TGTGCCAGCAGCCTTACAGGGTTCGCTAATGAAAAACTGTTTTTT.

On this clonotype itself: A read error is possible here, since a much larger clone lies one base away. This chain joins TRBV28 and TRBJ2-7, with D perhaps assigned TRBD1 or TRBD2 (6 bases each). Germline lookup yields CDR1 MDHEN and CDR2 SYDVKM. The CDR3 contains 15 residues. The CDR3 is CASSGGTSVFYEQHF. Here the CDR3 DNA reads TGTGCCAGCAGCGGCGGGACATCAGTTTTCTACGAGCAGCACTTC.

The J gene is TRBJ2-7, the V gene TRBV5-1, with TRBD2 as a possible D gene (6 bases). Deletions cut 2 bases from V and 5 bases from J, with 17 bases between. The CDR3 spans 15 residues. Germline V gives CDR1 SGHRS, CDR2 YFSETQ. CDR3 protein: CASSFSIPGVNEQYF. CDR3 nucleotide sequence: TGCGCCAGCAGCTTTTCTATACCGGGGGTCAACGAGCAGTACTTC.

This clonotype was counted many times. CDR3 protein: CSAPRDGHEKLFF. The CDR3 DNA is TGCAGTGCACCTCGGGACGGTCATGAAAAACTGTTTTTT. The chain recombines TRBV20-1 with TRBJ1-4, with D possibly matching TRBD1 (5 bases). The CDR3 loop spans 13 amino acids. With 6 bases removed from V and 6 bases from J, the gap between germline ends came to 14 bases. Germline V gives CDR1 DFQATT, CDR2 SNEGSKA (reference sequence).

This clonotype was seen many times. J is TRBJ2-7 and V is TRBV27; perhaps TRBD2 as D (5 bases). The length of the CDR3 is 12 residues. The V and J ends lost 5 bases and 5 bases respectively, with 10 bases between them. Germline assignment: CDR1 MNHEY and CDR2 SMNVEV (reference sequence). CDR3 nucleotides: TGTGCCAGCAGTGGGATCGGGGACGAGCAGTACTTC. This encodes CASSGIGDEQYF.

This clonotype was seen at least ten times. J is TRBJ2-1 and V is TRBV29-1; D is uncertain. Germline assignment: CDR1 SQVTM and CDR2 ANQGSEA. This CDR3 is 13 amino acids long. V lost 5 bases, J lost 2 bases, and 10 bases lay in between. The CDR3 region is CSVSWITYNEQFF. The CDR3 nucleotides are TGCAGCGTTTCTTGGATTACCTACAATGAGCAGTTCTTC.